This paragraph covers one TCR beta chain sequence. Profiling relied on immunoSEQ multiplex PCR, and the TCRdb table lists in-frame clones only, not all of them. The data contain about 68,000 clones, roughly nine tenths of them singletons. The data were taken from a study of T cell changes during pregnancy in multiple sclerosis. The sequence was obtained from a female donor in good health, enrolled as a control in a pregnancy study. The sequencing here drew on peripheral blood, taken in the second trimester of pregnancy.

As DNA, the CDR3 is TGTGCCAGCACCCCCATGGCCGAGCAGTTCTTC. Amino acid sequence: CASTPMAEQFF. The rearrangement links TRBV6-9 to TRBJ2-1, with D uncertain. Germline-derived CDR1 and CDR2 are MNHGY and SVAAGI. CDR3 length equals 11 residues. Trimming removed 7 bases at V and 10 bases at J, with 11 bases between.